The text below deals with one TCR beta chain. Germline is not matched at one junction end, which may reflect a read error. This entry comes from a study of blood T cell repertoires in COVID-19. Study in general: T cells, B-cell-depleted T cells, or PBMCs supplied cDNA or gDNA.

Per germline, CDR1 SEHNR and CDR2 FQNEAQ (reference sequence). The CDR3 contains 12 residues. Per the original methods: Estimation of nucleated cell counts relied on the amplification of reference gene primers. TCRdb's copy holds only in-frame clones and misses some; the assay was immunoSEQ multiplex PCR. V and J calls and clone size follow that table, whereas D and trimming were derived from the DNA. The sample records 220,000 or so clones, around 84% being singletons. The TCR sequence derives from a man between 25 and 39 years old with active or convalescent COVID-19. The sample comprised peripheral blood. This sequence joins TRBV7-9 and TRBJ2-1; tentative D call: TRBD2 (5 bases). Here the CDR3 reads CASSLAVNEQFF. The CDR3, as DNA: TGTGCCAGCAGCCTAGCCGTCAATGAGCAGTTCTTC.